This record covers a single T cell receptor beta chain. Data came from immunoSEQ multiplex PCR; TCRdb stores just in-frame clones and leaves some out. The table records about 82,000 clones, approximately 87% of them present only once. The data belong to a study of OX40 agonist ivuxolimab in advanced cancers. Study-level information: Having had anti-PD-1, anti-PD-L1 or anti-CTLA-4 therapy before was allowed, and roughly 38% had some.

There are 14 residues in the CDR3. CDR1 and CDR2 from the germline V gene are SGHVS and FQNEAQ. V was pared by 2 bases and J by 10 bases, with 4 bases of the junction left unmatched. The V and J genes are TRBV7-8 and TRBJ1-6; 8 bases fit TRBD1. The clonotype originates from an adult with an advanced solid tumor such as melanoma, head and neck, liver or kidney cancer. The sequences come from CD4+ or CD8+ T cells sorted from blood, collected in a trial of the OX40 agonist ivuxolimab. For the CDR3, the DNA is TGTGCCAGCAGCTTAAACAGGGGGGACTCACCCCTCCACTTT. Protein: CASSLNRGDSPLHF.